A selection of T cell receptor beta chains follows, all from one sample in a study of graft-versus-host responses after intestinal transplantation. Sequencing was performed with immunoSEQ multiplex PCR; in TCRdb, only in-frame clones are kept and a portion is missing. The sample lists 20,000 to 25,000 clones; around 56% were seen once. The material was alloreactive CD4+ T cells from a mixed lymphocyte reaction culture, obtained before intestinal transplant. Receptors originate from a human patient who received an intestinal transplant. The CDR3 runs from the conserved cysteine through the conserved F or W.

v_call cdr3_length cdr3_aa
TRBV5-1 13 CASRLAGADTQYF
TRBV7-2 15 CASSPWTGGYNEQFF
TRBV5-1 15 CASSLVAGRSTEQYF
TRBV6-5 14 CASHSGTGGYGYTF
TRBV6-6 13 CASSGLAGGEQYF
TRBV10-3 13 CAISADSNYGYTF
TRBV10-3 11 CATESFYEQYF
TRBV4-1 15 CASSQEGWGGNEQYF
TRBV11-2 14 CASSWGQVNTEAFF
TRBV5-1 16 CASSLGLAGALNEQFF
TRBV6-5 12 CASSRRNTEAFF
TRBV9 14 CASSTYDSRGEQYF
TRBV7-9 17 CASSSSVPSGPLYEQYF
TRBV10-3 15 CAISTGGAYGNTIYF
TRBV7-6 14 CASSPAPTDTEAFF
TRBV7-9 15 CASSLGGTGPYGYTF
TRBV6-1 12 CASSGQGVEAFF
TRBV9 15 CASSVGLALYNEQFF
TRBV9 16 CASSVGSRGGQETQYF
TRBV6-5 12 CASSYTRGEQFF
TRBV6-5 14 CASRRDDGATEAFF
TRBV7-9 18 CASSLGRIRDTRGGTQYF
TRBV6-5 15 CASSWPGGGNSPLHF
TRBV5-1 15 CASSLEGVPYNEQFF
TRBV19 15 CASSPRDRSSYEQYF
TRBV15 14 CATSSGVITDTQYF
TRBV30 12 CALQGGGYGYTF
TRBV6-1 12 CASSENRDTQYF
TRBV6-5 13 CASSYLTGTAQYF
TRBV5-1 16 CASSAGTGGSGNTIYF
TRBV11-2 15 CASSLATRGRYEQYF
TRBV29-1 12 CSVNKNTGELFF
TRBV7-2 18 CASSFPSSSRSSYNEQFF
TRBV7-9 14 CASSYPGFVYEQYF
TRBV9 17 CASSPQLAGANTGELFF
TRBV9 14 CASSVDKGRYGYTF
TRBV29-1 14 CSVEIRARADTQYF
TRBV6-6 14 CASSWTSLNYEQYF
TRBV5-1 14 CASSLDQVNQPQHF
TRBV5-4 15 CASSLGDRVNSPLHF
TRBV7-8 15 CASSLGLAVYNEQFF